These T cell receptor beta chains were read from a single sample in a study of shared clonotypes between healthy human individuals. Here immunoSEQ multiplex PCR was the method, and the copy in TCRdb shows in-frame clones only, minus some. The top ten clones hold 1.5% to 2% of a sample with more than 2 million clones, roughly 93% of them seen once. The sample taken for sequencing was naive CD8+ T cells from PBMCs. These receptors were taken from a man younger than 35 in good health. Some clones in this sample may be carry-over from other donors' samples. Each CDR3 is given with its conserved first and last residue. D genes are given only for firm matches. The size field is filled for only some rows; it gives once, few, many or a size class.

TGTGCCAGCAGTTCACCGGGACAGGGAGCCTACGAGCAGTACTTC	CASSSPGQGAYEQYF	TRBD1	TRBJ2-7	once	TRBV27
TGTGCCAGCAGTTTATCGACAGGGGGCTATCAGCCCCAGCATTTT	CASSLSTGGYQPQHF	TRBD1	TRBJ1-5	.	TRBV27
TGTGCCACCCGGCGGGGGGCGGGGGCTTTCTTT	CATRRGAGAFF	.	TRBJ1-1	once	TRBV28
TGTGCCAGTAGTACCTCCGAGACGGTTAACTATGGCTACACCTTC	CASSTSETVNYGYTF	.	TRBJ1-2	.	TRBV19
TGTGCCAGCAGGCTCGCCGGGACTAGCGGGCGCGAGCAGTACTTC	CASRLAGTSGREQYF	TRBD2	TRBJ2-7	.	TRBV7-2
TGTGCCAGCAGCTTAGGTCTCGGGTATGGCTACACCTTC	CASSLGLGYGYTF	.	TRBJ1-2	.	TRBV7-9
TGTGCCAGCAGTTTATTAGCCGGACAGGTCTATGGCTACACCTTC	CASSLLAGQVYGYTF	TRBD1	TRBJ1-2	.	TRBV27
TGTGCCAGCAGTTTAGGGCCTACCGGGGGCACAGATACGCAGTATTTT	CASSLGPTGGTDTQYF	.	TRBJ2-3	.	TRBV28
TGTGCCAGCAGCCTAAGCGGGTTAAATGAGCAGTTCTTC	CASSLSGLNEQFF	.	TRBJ2-1	.	TRBV7-3
TGTGCCAGCAGCGCCTCCACAGGGGAAAAACTGTTTTTT	CASSASTGEKLFF	.	TRBJ1-4	few	TRBV7-9
TGTGCCAGTAGACCCCAGGGGGCTGTTAGTGAAGCTTTCTTT	CASRPQGAVSEAFF	TRBD1	TRBJ1-1	.	TRBV19
TGTGCCAGTAGTATCTGGGCAGCCAATTCCTACGAGCAGTACTTC	CASSIWAANSYEQYF	.	TRBJ2-7	.	TRBV19
TGTGCCAGCAGCTTGATGGGACTTCCAGAAGGGGAGCAGTACTTC	CASSLMGLPEGEQYF	.	TRBJ2-7	.	TRBV5-6
TGTGCCAGCAGCCAAAAGGGGGGGATAAGCTCCTACGAGCAGTACTTC	CASSQKGGISSYEQYF	.	TRBJ2-7	.	TRBV14
TGTGCCAGCGTGGGACAGGGGGCGCAGGGCACTGAAGCTTTCTTT	CASVGQGAQGTEAFF	TRBD1	TRBJ1-1	.	TRBV6-1
TGTGCCAGCAGCTTACAGGGAACTTACGAGCAGTACTTC	CASSLQGTYEQYF	.	TRBJ2-7	.	TRBV13
TGCGCCAGCAGCCCGATAGCGGGAGGACCCTACGAGCAGTACTTC	CASSPIAGGPYEQYF	TRBD2	TRBJ2-7	.	TRBV4-1
TGCGCCAGCAGCCAAACGGTTAGGCGGGACAGGGGGCTTTGGGAGCAGTACTTC	CASSQTVRRDRGLWEQYF	TRBD1	TRBJ2-7	.	TRBV4-1
TGTGCCACCATCGGAATTGACGGCGGCTACACCTTC	CATIGIDGGYTF	.	TRBJ1-2	.	TRBV2
TGTGCCAGTAGTGATTATAGCAATCAGCCCCAGCATTTT	CASSDYSNQPQHF	.	TRBJ1-5	.	TRBV19
TGTGCCAGCAGTTACTCGATCCCCCCGGCCTACGAGCAGTACTTC	CASSYSIPPAYEQYF	.	TRBJ2-7	.	TRBV6-5
TGTGCCAGCAGCACCGGGACCGAGTTCGGGGAGACCCAGTACTTC	CASSTGTEFGETQYF	.	TRBJ2-5	.	TRBV7-9